The 6 T cell receptor beta chains listed next were all sequenced from one sample in a study of vaccination effects on CD4 cells after COVID-19. Clones were sequenced by immunoSEQ multiplex PCR, and TCRdb holds only the in-frame ones, with some missing. This sample has approximately 74,000 clones, with roughly 73% found just once. Cultured cells yielded isolated CD4+ T cells after 10 days. Participants were given two doses of BNT162b2 or mRNA-1273 vaccine. Their recognized antigens are unknown. Specimen: CD4+ T cells from PBMCs cultured without peptide, collected after COVID-19 vaccination. These receptors all come from a human donor who received a COVID-19 vaccine.

This rearrangement joins TRBV2 to TRBJ1-5; D is undetermined. Germline V lookup: CDR1 SNHLY, CDR2 FYNNEI. V was shortened by 8 bases and J by 0 bases, with 14 bases between the two germline ends. This CDR3 has 15 residues. CDR3 sequence: CASGPPGNSNQPQHF. In nucleotides, the CDR3 is TGTGCCAGCGGCCCGCCGGGAAATAGCAATCAGCCCCAGCATTTT.

This chain connects TRBV6-6 to TRBJ2-1, with D unclear. The V gene's germline CDR1 is MNHNY and CDR2 SVGAGI (reference sequence). Between the trimmed V and J ends, which lost 2 bases and 4 bases, there was a span of 15 bases. The CDR3 spans 16 residues. CDR3 sequence: CASSYPGQVIYNEQFF. The CDR3 region has the DNA TGTGCCAGCAGTTACCCTGGGCAGGTGATATACAATGAGCAGTTCTTC.

The V gene is TRBV2, the J gene TRBJ1-4; possible D gene TRBD1, 5 bases. V was pared by 6 bases and J by 0 bases, with 11 bases between. CDR3 length: 15 residues. The germline gives CDR1 SNHLY, CDR2 FYNNEI. The CDR3 coding sequence is TGTGCCAGCAGGAGCGGGGGAGCAACTAATGAAAAACTGTTTTTT. It codes for CASRSGGATNEKLFF.

The genes are TRBV3-1 (or the pseudogene TRBV3-2) and TRBJ2-1; possibly TRBD1 or TRBD2 for D (6 bases each). V gave up 4 bases and J gave up 5 bases, with 15 bases separating them. CDR1 LGHDT and CDR2 YNNKEL come from the germline V gene (reference sequence). The CDR3 consists of 15 residues. The CDR3: CASSPSRGHNNEQFF. The CDR3 nucleotides are TGTGCCAGCAGCCCCAGTCGGGGGCATAACAATGAGCAGTTCTTC.

This clone was seen once. The rearrangement uses TRBV6-1 and TRBJ2-7, with 8 bases that match TRBD2. There are 14 residues in the CDR3. Germline-derived CDR1 and CDR2 are MNHNS and SASEGT. J gave up 6 bases and V 3 bases, and 7 bases lay outside the gene matches. The CDR3 nucleotides read TGTGCCAGCAGTGACGGGTTAGCGGGGCTCGAGCAGTACGTC. Amino acid sequence: CASSDGLAGLEQYV.

The chain recombines TRBV5-1 with TRBJ1-6; D gene uncertain. Trimming cost V 0 bases and J 4 bases, with 8 bases left between them. CDR1 and CDR2 (germline): SGHRS, YFSETQ. The length of the CDR3 is 15 residues. The CDR3 protein is CASSLAAAYNSPLHF. In nucleotides, the CDR3 is TGCGCCAGCAGCTTGGCCGCGGCGTATAATTCACCCCTCCACTTT.